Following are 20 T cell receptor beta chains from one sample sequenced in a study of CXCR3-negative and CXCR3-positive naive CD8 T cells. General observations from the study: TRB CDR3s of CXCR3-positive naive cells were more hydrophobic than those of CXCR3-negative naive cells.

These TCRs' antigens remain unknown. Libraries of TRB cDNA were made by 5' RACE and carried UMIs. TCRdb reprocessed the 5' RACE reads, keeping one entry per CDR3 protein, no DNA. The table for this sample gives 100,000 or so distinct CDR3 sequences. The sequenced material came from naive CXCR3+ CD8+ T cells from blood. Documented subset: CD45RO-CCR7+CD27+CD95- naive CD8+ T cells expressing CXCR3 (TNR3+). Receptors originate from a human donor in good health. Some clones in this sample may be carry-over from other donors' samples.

CDR3 sequence reads: CASTENSASETQYF. The genes are TRBV12-3 or TRBV12-4 and TRBJ2-5. The CDR3 loop spans 14 amino acids.

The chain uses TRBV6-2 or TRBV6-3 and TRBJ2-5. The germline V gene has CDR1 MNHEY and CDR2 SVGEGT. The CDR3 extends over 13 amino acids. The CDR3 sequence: CASSYSNQETQYF.

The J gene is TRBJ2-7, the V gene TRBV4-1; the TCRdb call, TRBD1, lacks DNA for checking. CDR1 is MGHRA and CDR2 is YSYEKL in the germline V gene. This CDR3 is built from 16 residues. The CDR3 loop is CASSQLPGSAAYEQYF.

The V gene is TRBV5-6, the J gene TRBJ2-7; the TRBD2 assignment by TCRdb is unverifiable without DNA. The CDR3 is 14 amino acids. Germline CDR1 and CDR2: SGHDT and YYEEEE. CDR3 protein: CASSLEGYSYEQYF.

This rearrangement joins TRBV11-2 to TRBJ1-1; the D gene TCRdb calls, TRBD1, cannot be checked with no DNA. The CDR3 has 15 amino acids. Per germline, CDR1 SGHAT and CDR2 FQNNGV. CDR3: CASSLDRGLNTEAFF.

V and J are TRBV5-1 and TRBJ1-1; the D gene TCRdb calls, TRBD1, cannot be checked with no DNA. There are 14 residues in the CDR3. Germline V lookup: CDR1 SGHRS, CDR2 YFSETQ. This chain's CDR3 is CASSLLPGDTEAFF.

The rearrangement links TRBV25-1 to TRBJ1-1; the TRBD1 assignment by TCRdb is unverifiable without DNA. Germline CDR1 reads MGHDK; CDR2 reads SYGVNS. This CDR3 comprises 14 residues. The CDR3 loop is CASSMLRGDTEAFF.

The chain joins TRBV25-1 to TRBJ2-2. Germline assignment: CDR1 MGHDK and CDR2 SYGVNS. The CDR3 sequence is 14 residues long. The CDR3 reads CASSEVEESGELFF.

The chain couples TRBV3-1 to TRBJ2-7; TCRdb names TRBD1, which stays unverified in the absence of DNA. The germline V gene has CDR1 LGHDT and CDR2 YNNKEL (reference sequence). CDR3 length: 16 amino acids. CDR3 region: CASSQNSRRFSYEQYF.

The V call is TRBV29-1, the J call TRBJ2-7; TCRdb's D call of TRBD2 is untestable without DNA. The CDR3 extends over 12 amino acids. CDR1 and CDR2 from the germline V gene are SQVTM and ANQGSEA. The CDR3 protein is CSVAEGLAGQYF.

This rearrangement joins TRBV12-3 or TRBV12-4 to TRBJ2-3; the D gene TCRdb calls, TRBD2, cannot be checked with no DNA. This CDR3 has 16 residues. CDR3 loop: CASSARLAGDTDTQYF.

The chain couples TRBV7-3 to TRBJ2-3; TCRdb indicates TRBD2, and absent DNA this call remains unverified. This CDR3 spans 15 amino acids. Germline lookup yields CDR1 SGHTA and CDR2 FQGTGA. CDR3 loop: CASSHGLAGADTQYF.

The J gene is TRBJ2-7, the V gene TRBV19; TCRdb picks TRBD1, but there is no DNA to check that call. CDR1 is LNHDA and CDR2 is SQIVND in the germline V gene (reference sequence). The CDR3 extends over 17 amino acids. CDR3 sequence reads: CASSPFLEGEGSYEQYF.

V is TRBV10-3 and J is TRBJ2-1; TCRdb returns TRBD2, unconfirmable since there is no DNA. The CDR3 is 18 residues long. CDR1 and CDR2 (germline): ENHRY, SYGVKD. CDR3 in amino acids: CAISDLLLGTSGSNEQFF.

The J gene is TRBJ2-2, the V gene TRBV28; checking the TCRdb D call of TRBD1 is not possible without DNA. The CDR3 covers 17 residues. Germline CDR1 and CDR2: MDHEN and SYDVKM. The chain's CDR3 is CASSSSTGAPNTGELFF. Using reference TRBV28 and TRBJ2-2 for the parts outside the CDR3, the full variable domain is DVKVTQSSRYLVKRTGEKVFLECVQDMDHENMFWYRQDPGLGLRLIYFSYDVKMKEKGDIPEGYSVSREKKERFSLILESASTNQTSMYLCASSSSTGAPNTGELFFGEGSRLTVL.

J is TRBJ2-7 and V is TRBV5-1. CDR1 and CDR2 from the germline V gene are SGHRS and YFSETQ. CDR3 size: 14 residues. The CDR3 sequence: CASSVEQSSYEQYF.

The CDR3: CASSLGQAGTEAFF. V gene TRBV4-2 combines with J gene TRBJ1-1; TCRdb's D call of TRBD1 is untestable without DNA. Looked up from germline, CDR1 is LGHNA and CDR2 is YNFKEQ. The CDR3 is made up of 14 amino acids.

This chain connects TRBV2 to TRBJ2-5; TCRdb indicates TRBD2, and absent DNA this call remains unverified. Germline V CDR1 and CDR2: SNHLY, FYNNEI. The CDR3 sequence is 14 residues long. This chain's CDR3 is CASSEGRGQETQYF.

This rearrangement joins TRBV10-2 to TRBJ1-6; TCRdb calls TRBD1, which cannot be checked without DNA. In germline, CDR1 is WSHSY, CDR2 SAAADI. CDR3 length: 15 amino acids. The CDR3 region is CASSVTSGGNSPLHF.

CDR3 sequence reads: CSASPFGFSGSSYEQYF. The chain recombines TRBV20-1 with TRBJ2-7; TCRdb indicates TRBD2, and absent DNA this call remains unverified. Germline CDR1 is DFQATT and CDR2 is SNEGSKA (reference sequence). The CDR3 is 17 residues long.